The 8 T cell receptor beta chains in this list originate from one sample, sequenced in a study of siplizumab effects on memory and regulatory T cells. Repertoires were generated with immunoSEQ multiplex PCR, while TCRdb's copy carries only in-frame clones and drops some. This sample has about 82,000 clones, with over 80% found just once. Specimen: Tregs sorted from blood. The source is a human donor in good health.

This clone was detected only a few times. V and J are TRBV28 and TRBJ1-4; D perhaps matches TRBD1 (5 bases). This CDR3 contains 14 residues. The germline V and J ends were trimmed by 3 bases and 10 bases, with 15 bases remaining between them. The germline V gene has CDR1 MDHEN and CDR2 SYDVKM. The CDR3: CASSFQGRVGKLFF. The CDR3 region has the DNA TGTGCCAGCAGTTTCCAGGGCAGGGTAGGAAAACTGTTTTTT.

By sample share, this clone is medium-sized (0.01 to 0.1%). The V gene is TRBV7-2, the J gene TRBJ1-6, with a weak D call TRBD1 (5 bases). This CDR3 contains 17 residues. V was trimmed by 1 base and J by 0 bases, leaving 10 bases between them. Germline assignment: CDR1 SGHTA and CDR2 FQGNSA. This CDR3 is CASSLGGTSSYNSPLHF. The CDR3 coding sequence is TGTGCCAGCAGCTTAGGGGGGACGAGCTCCTATAATTCACCCCTCCACTTT.

The rearrangement links TRBV9 to TRBJ1-1; no definite D call. V lost 0 bases to trimming and J lost 0 bases, with 12 bases between them. The CDR3 spans 16 residues. The germline V gene encodes CDR1 SGDLS and CDR2 YYNGEE. CDR3 protein: CASSVGGGNVNTEAFF. The DNA for the CDR3 is TGTGCCAGCAGCGTAGGGGGTGGAAATGTGAACACTGAAGCTTTCTTT.

The V call is TRBV6-1, the J call TRBJ1-1; 7 bases fit TRBD1. This CDR3 is built from 13 residues. Germline values: CDR1 MNHNS, CDR2 SASEGT. Unmatched junction bases numbered 5, after V lost 6 bases and J lost 4 bases. The CDR3 spells CASRSGGSTEAFF. As DNA, the CDR3 is TGTGCCAGCAGATCAGGGGGGTCCACTGAAGCTTTCTTT.

The V gene is TRBV6-5, the J gene TRBJ1-3, with unresolved D. CDR1 is MNHEY, CDR2 SVGAGI, per germline. V gave up 7 bases and J gave up 7 bases, with 14 bases separating them. CDR3 length: 13 amino acids. The CDR3 sequence: CASKRTGGNTIYF. CDR3 DNA sequence: TGTGCCAGCAAAAGAACCGGTGGGAACACCATATATTTT.

As DNA, the CDR3 is TGCAGCGTTGGGGGGTACTACGAGCAGTACTTC. Translating it yields CSVGGYYEQYF. This chain joins TRBV29-1 and TRBJ2-7; possibly TRBD1 or TRBD2 for D (5 bases each). Between the trimmed V and J ends, which lost 4 bases and 3 bases, there was a span of 7 bases. The V gene's germline CDR1 is SQVTM and CDR2 ANQGSEA. The CDR3 consists of 11 residues.

The genes are TRBV9 and TRBJ1-2; tentatively, D is TRBD1 (5 bases). In germline, CDR1 is SGDLS, CDR2 YYNGEE. The CDR3 loop spans 15 amino acids. Trimming shortened V by 4 bases and J by 4 bases, and 17 bases separated the two germline ends. Here the CDR3 reads CASSLGLVGLYGYTF. CDR3 in DNA: TGTGCCAGCAGCCTGGGACTAGTGGGCCTCTATGGCTACACCTTC.

CDR3 nucleotides: TGCAGCGCCATGAGGAGCTCCTACGAGCAGTACTTC. Protein sequence: CSAMRSSYEQYF. The chain is built from TRBV29-1 and TRBJ2-7; unclear D gene. This CDR3 is 12 amino acids long. The germline gives CDR1 SQVTM, CDR2 ANQGSEA. V was cut by 7 bases and J by 0 bases, with 10 bases left in between.